This T cell receptor beta chain was captured by sequencing in a study of cytomegalovirus exposure and HLA in healthy donors. Study results and limitations: The study dropped some indistinguishable V segments, TRBV6-2 and TRBV6-3 among them. Versus the approximately 720-donor mean, an Asian-associated ancestry cluster reportedly showed fewer N-insertions in a later analysis. The authors confirmed in vitro that a few CMV-associated chains were specific for CMV antigens.

This CDR3 spans 14 amino acids. The germline V gene has CDR1 MGHRA and CDR2 YSYEKL. Germline trimming cut 4 bases from V and 7 bases from J; bases unmatched to any gene: 7. The PCR contained 60 Vbeta and 13 Jbeta primers. Sequencing was performed with immunoSEQ multiplex PCR; in TCRdb, only in-frame clones are kept and a portion is missing. The top ten hold 1% to 1.5% of the sample, which has about 170,000 clones, approximately 83% seen once. Points on this clone: Its antigen is unidentified.

Specimen: PBMCs. The chain combines TRBV4-1 with TRBJ2-4; the match to TRBD2 covers 7 bases. The clonotype originates from a boy between 2 and 15 years old in good health and CMV-seronegative. The CDR3 DNA is TGCGCCAGCAGCCTCGGACTAGATTCTAACATTCAGTACTTC. This sequence encodes CASSLGLDSNIQYF.